This section outlines one T cell receptor (beta chain) sequence together with its context. Some clones are missing from TCRdb's copy, which holds only in-frame ones; the method was immunoSEQ multiplex PCR. This table has approximately 2.4 million clones, around 95% appearing once. The CDR3 contains 14 residues. V was cut by 3 bases and J by 4 bases, with 12 bases left in between. Germline V gene data show CDR1 as SGHTA and CDR2 as FQGNSA. The sample is drawn from a study of shared clonotypes between healthy human individuals. Sequencing was performed on naive CD4+ T cells sorted from blood. Indicated subset: CD45RA+ positively selected. This clonotype was obtained from a man aged 18 to 30 in good health. This chain joins TRBV7-2 and TRBJ1-1; D may be TRBD1 (5 bases). DNA of the CDR3: TGTGCCAGCAGCTTCCGGTGGGGCGGCACTGAAGCTTTCTTT. It codes for CASSFRWGGTEAFF.